The rows below give T cell receptor beta chains drawn from one sample of a study of T cell responses to AZD1222 COVID-19 vaccine. TCRdb keeps only in-frame clones here, not all; method: immunoSEQ multiplex PCR. Of some 150,000 clones in the sample, 90% were seen once. The sequences come from peripheral blood, collected on day 0 of AZD1222 vaccination. These TCRs come from an adult in good health. Both conserved end residues are part of each CDR3. The order of the fields is V gene, D gene, clone size, J gene, CDR3 protein, CDR3 DNA. The D gene is left open where the match is weak. Where a row states a size, it is once, few, many or the class of an expanded clone; other rows omit it.

TRBV7-9,NA,once,TRBJ2-7,CASSPPAIQPYEQYF,TGTGCCAGCAGCCCGCCGGCGATTCAACCCTACGAGCAGTACTTC
TRBV5-5,TRBD2,NA,TRBJ2-7,CASSLAEFPWTSGSDEQYF,TGTGCCAGCAGCTTGGCGGAATTCCCTTGGACTAGCGGGAGCGACGAGCAGTACTTC
TRBV27,NA,NA,TRBJ1-5,CASSSDRLNQPQHF,TGTGCCAGCAGTTCTGACAGGCTGAATCAGCCCCAGCATTTT
TRBV5-5,TRBD1,NA,TRBJ1-4,CASSATGAPVEKLFF,TGTGCCAGCAGCGCCACAGGGGCGCCAGTTGAAAAACTGTTTTTT
TRBV29-1,NA,NA,TRBJ2-7,CSGLDSETYEQYF,TGCAGCGGGCTCGATAGCGAGACCTACGAGCAGTACTTC
TRBV4-1,NA,NA,TRBJ2-7,CASSQAKDGVSYEQYF,TGCGCCAGCAGCCAAGCCAAAGACGGGGTCTCCTACGAGCAGTACTTC
TRBV27,NA,few,TRBJ1-2,CASGPTGQPSNYGYTF,TGTGCCAGCGGACCCACAGGCCAGCCTTCTAACTATGGCTACACCTTC
TRBV27,TRBD1,NA,TRBJ2-1,CASSFFAGTGWSDEQFF,TGTGCCAGCAGTTTTTTCGCCGGGACAGGGTGGAGCGATGAGCAGTTCTTC
TRBV29-1,NA,NA,TRBJ1-1,CSGRQILNTEAFF,TGCAGCGGGAGACAGATATTGAACACTGAAGCTTTCTTT
TRBV6-5,TRBD1,NA,TRBJ1-5,CASDAGDRGAQPQHF,TGTGCCAGCGATGCTGGGGACAGGGGGGCTCAGCCCCAGCATTTT
TRBV24-1,NA,NA,TRBJ2-7,CATTTDRQYF,TGTGCCACCACTACTGACAGGCAGTACTTC
TRBV7-9,NA,NA,TRBJ2-2,CASSLAPAGMGELFF,TGTGCCAGCAGCTTAGCGCCTGCGGGGATGGGGGAGCTGTTTTTT
TRBV5-4,NA,NA,TRBJ2-5,CASSPWDGGMKTQYF,TGTGCCAGCAGCCCATGGGACGGAGGGATGAAGACCCAGTACTTC
TRBV28,NA,NA,TRBJ1-1,CASSFPNVRIQGRTEAFF,TGTGCCAGCAGCTTCCCGAATGTCCGTATCCAGGGGAGGACTGAAGCTTTCTTT
TRBV5-1,TRBD2,NA,TRBJ2-1,CASSSPGTSYNEQFF,TGCGCCAGCAGCTCACCGGGGACTAGCTACAATGAGCAGTTCTTC
TRBV27,NA,NA,TRBJ2-3,CASSLGRLSTSTDTQYF,TGTGCCAGCAGTCTGGGGCGACTATCCACCAGCACAGATACGCAGTATTTT
TRBV28,NA,NA,TRBJ2-7,CASRGPPYYEQYF,TGTGCCAGCAGAGGGCCTCCGTACTACGAGCAGTACTTC
TRBV6-5,NA,NA,TRBJ1-3,CASRFIGPGNTIYF,TGTGCCAGCAGATTTATAGGTCCTGGAAACACCATATATTTT
TRBV20-1,NA,once,TRBJ2-4,CSASDGPKNIQYF,TGCAGTGCTAGTGACGGTCCCAAAAACATTCAGTACTTC
TRBV6-5,TRBD1,few,TRBJ1-5,CASSYRQGNLHF,TGTGCCAGCAGTTACCGACAGGGAAATCTTCATTTT
TRBV7-2,NA,NA,TRBJ1-4,CASSFGVEKLFF,TGTGCCAGCAGCTTTGGAGTTGAAAAACTGTTTTTT
TRBV19,TRBD1,many,TRBJ1-1,CASSMDRAVNTEAFF,TGTGCCAGTAGTATGGACAGGGCGGTGAACACTGAAGCTTTCTTT
TRBV7-9,NA,NA,TRBJ1-1,CASSRGRGTEAFF,TGTGCCAGCAGCCGGGGACGGGGTACTGAAGCTTTCTTT
TRBV28,TRBD1,NA,TRBJ2-5,CASEPSWTGQETQYF,TGTGCCAGCGAACCATCATGGACAGGCCAAGAGACCCAGTACTTC
TRBV7-3,NA,NA,TRBJ1-2,CASSLSFSDYGYTF,TGTGCCAGCAGCTTAAGTTTCTCGGACTATGGCTACACCTTC
TRBV28,NA,once,TRBJ1-4,CASSSQGGDEKLFF,TGTGCCAGCAGTTCACAGGGTGGAGATGAAAAACTGTTTTTT
TRBV7-7,NA,once,TRBJ2-7,CASSPGVGSYEQYF,TGTGCTAGCAGCCCCGGGGTCGGGTCCTACGAGCAGTACTTC
TRBV11-1,NA,once,TRBJ2-5,CASSLGSGLSQETQYF,TGTGCCAGCAGCTTAGGGTCTGGACTTTCACAAGAGACCCAGTACTTC
TRBV12-3/TRBV12-4,NA,NA,TRBJ2-2,CASSSRVAGELFF,TGTGCCAGCAGTTCCCGGGTGGCCGGGGAGCTGTTTTTT
TRBV19,NA,NA,TRBJ2-7,CASTPPRLYYEQYF,TGTGCCAGCACCCCACCGCGGCTATACTACGAGCAGTACTTC
TRBV19,TRBD2,NA,TRBJ2-1,CASSPGLAGNPSYNEQFF,TGTGCCAGTAGTCCCGGACTAGCGGGAAACCCTTCCTACAATGAGCAGTTCTTC
TRBV2,NA,once,TRBJ1-6,CAGGQPVNSYNSPLHF,TGTGCCGGAGGACAGCCGGTGAACTCCTATAATTCACCCCTCCACTTT
TRBV4-3,NA,once,TRBJ1-1,CASSQDTGSTEAFF,TGCGCCAGCAGCCAAGATACGGGGAGCACTGAAGCTTTCTTT
TRBV4-3,NA,NA,TRBJ2-3,CASSQWLTGGTDTQYF,TGCGCCAGCAGCCAATGGTTGACTGGCGGCACAGATACGCAGTATTTT